What follows is one T cell receptor beta chain and its context. Its antigen is as yet unknown. The sample is drawn from a study of metastatic and nonmetastatic thyroid tumors. In the study overall: Both malignant and benign thyroid patients supplied peripheral blood and tumor or nodule tissue samples, across which the repertoires of these patients were then compared.

TCRdb reanalyzed the PCR reads with MiXCR. The data contain roughly 8,400 clones, approximately 32% of them seen just once; the ten biggest clones take up 10%. General study points: When malignant thyroid tumors were compared with benign nodules, TCR beta diversity was reportedly significantly higher in the malignant tumors. This held in both blood and tumor samples.

Trimming took 1 base from V and 1 from J, leaving 14 bases between them. The V gene's germline CDR1 is SGHDT and CDR2 YYEEEE. The CDR3 extends over 17 amino acids. Prior to thyroid surgery, none of the patients had received any treatment. The rearrangement links TRBV5-6 to TRBJ2-2; D is undetermined. The receptor comes from a female donor with papillary thyroid cancer or a benign thyroid nodule (not recorded which). Some clones in this sample may be carry-over from other donors' samples. Material for sequencing was tumor tissue. CDR3 loop: CASSLLARLQNTGELFF. The CDR3 bases are TGTGCCAGCAGCTTGCTTGCCAGGCTTCAGAACACCGGGGAGCTGTTTTTT.